A single sample gave rise to the 30 T cell receptor beta chains below, sequenced in a study of metastatic and nonmetastatic thyroid tumors. TCRdb reanalyzed the PCR reads via MiXCR. The profile covers tens of thousands of clones, with less than 20% appearing a single time and around 3.1% taken by the ten largest. Thyroid surgery was preceded by no treatment in any patient. The sequenced sample consisted of blood. Receptor source: a female donor with papillary thyroid cancer or a benign thyroid nodule (not recorded which). Some clones in this sample may be carry-over from other donors' samples.

This clone was observed a few times. V usage is TRBV18 and J usage is TRBJ2-1; 13 nucleotides line up with TRBD2. Germline V gene lookup returns CDR1 KGHSH and CDR2 LQKENI. The CDR3 is 15 residues long. V trimming: 4 bases; J trimming: 10 bases; junction bases outside the gene matches: 7. CDR3 DNA sequence: TGTGCCAGCTCACTGACTAGCGGGGGGCGCTGGGAGCAGTTCTTC. Translation: CASSLTSGGRWEQFF.

This clone has more than one count but fewer than ten. CDR3 nucleotides: TGTGCCATCATCCTAGCGTCTAGCACAGATACGCAGTATTTT. This codes for CAIILASSTDTQYF. The chain combines TRBV28 with TRBJ2-3, with D tentatively TRBD2 (6 bases). Germline CDR1 and CDR2: MDHEN and SYDVKM. V was clipped by 10 bases and J by 0 bases, with 14 bases between them. The CDR3 contains 14 residues.

This clone appeared many times. This chain connects TRBV7-9 to TRBJ2-1; 11 bases map to TRBD2. Germline loops: CDR1 SEHNR, CDR2 FQNEAQ (reference sequence). The J segment lost 9 bases and the V segment lost 5 bases, leaving 15 bases of the junction unmatched. This CDR3 has 17 amino acids. The CDR3 nucleotides are TGTGCCAGCAGCCCGGGGCGGCTAGCGGGAGGCGTAGGTGAGCAGTTCTTC. Amino acid sequence: CASSPGRLAGGVGEQFF. The whole variable domain, remainder taken from reference TRBV7-9 and TRBJ2-1, is DTGVSQNPRHKITKRGQNVTFRCDPISEHNRLYWYRQTLGQGPEFLTYFQNEAQLEKSRLLSDRFSAERPKGSFSTLEIQRTEQGDSAMYLCASSPGRLAGGVGEQFFGPGTRLTVL.

This clone was recorded many times. One base away lies a much larger clone, so this may be a sequencing read error. The chain has TRBV19 and TRBJ2-5, with TRBD1 matching 7 bases. Germline V gene sequence: CDR1 LNHDA, CDR2 SQIVND (reference sequence). The length of the CDR3 is 15 residues. CDR3 amino acids: CASSEDRTMREAQYF. The CDR3 DNA follows: TGTGCCAGTAGTGAGGACAGGACCATGCGAGAGGCCCAGTACTTC.

Note on this clone: The germline gene is not matched at one end of the junction; a read error may be the cause. V usage is TRBV4-1 and J usage is TRBJ1-1; tentatively, D is TRBD1 (6 bases). The CDR3 sequence is 15 residues long. Germline-derived CDR1 and CDR2 are MGHRA and YSYEKL. The CDR3 region is CASRQDGGGITEAFF. The CDR3, as DNA: TGCGCGAGCAGACAAGATGGAGGGGGTATCACTGAAGCTTTCTTT.

This clone was recorded at least ten times. This chain connects TRBV20-1 to TRBJ1-3, with D unresolved. The CDR3 runs to 13 residues. Germline lookup yields CDR1 DFQATT and CDR2 SNEGSKA (reference sequence). Trimming stripped 6 bases from V and 4 bases from J, with 13 bases between. The CDR3 DNA sequence: TGCAGTGCGGGAAAGGGTTCAGGAAACACCATATATTTT. Protein product: CSAGKGSGNTIYF.

This clone was detected ten times or more. This rearrangement joins TRBV4-2 to TRBJ1-2; no clear D gene. The CDR3 extends over 12 amino acids. Per germline, CDR1 LGHNA and CDR2 YNFKEQ. The ends were cut back, 3 bases at V and 5 bases at J, with 7 bases in the middle. The CDR3 spells CASSHQEYGYTF. The DNA of the CDR3 is TGTGCCAGCAGCCATCAAGAGTATGGCTACACCTTC.

This clone was counted between two and nine times. One end of the junction fails to match germline, which may point to a read error. This chain links TRBV12-3 or TRBV12-4 with TRBJ2-3; a possible D gene is TRBD1 (6 bases). The CDR3 spans 15 residues. In DNA, the CDR3 is TGTGCCAGCACCAGGCGGGCAGGGGCAACAGATATGCAGTACTTT. Translation gives CASTRRAGATDMQYF.

This clone has at least ten counts. The chain links TRBV20-1 to TRBJ1-1, with 8 nucleotides matching TRBD1. Trimming took 5 bases from V and 5 from J; bases not matched to a gene: 4. This CDR3 has 12 residues. Germline V gene sequence: CDR1 DFQATT, CDR2 SNEGSKA (reference sequence). In DNA, the CDR3 is TGCAGTGCTTATCAGGGGGCGACTGAAGCTTTCTTT. This translates into CSAYQGATEAFF.

This clone was counted ten times or more. This chain uses TRBV5-1 with TRBJ1-1; D unresolved. Germline assignment: CDR1 SGHRS and CDR2 YFSETQ. This CDR3 contains 12 residues. Trimming removed 4 bases from V and 8 bases from J, with 12 bases in between. The CDR3 spells CASSVTPPEAFF. CDR3 sequence (DNA): TGCGCCAGCAGCGTTACACCCCCCGAAGCTTTCTTT.

This clone was picked up many times. The chain joins TRBV5-1 to TRBJ2-1; D ambiguous. From germline, CDR1 is SGHRS and CDR2 YFSETQ. The CDR3 length is 11 residues. The V and J ends lost 5 bases and 10 bases respectively, with 10 bases between them. The CDR3 region is CASRLDNEQFF. Written as DNA, the CDR3 is TGCGCCAGCAGGCTCGATAACGAGCAGTTCTTC.

The V and J genes are TRBV20-1 and TRBJ2-7; TRBD2 is a possible D gene (6 bases). The CDR3 length is 16 residues. The V gene lost 5 bases and the J gene lost 0 bases, with 20 bases spanning the gap. Per the germline V gene, CDR1 is DFQATT and CDR2 is SNEGSKA (reference sequence). CDR3 DNA sequence: TGCAGTGCTGCCGATCTATTTCGCGGGAACTCCTACGAGCAGTACTTC. Amino acid sequence: CSAADLFRGNSYEQYF.

A note on this clone: A much larger clone sits a single nucleotide away, making a read error possible. The chain joins TRBV25-1 to TRBJ2-2; the D call may be TRBD1 or TRBD2 (5 bases each). The CDR3 runs 11 residues. Germline CDR1 and CDR2: MGHDK and SYGVNS. Trimming took 6 bases from V and 7 from J, leaving 6 bases between them. CDR3 in DNA: TGTGCCAGCAGGGGGGACGGGGAGCTGTTTTTT. Residues: CASRGDGELFF.

This clone has ten or more counts. The chain carries TRBV10-1 and TRBJ2-1; 9 nucleotides match TRBD1. The CDR3 extends over 17 amino acids. V lost 10 bases, J lost 0 bases, and 13 bases stayed unmatched. From germline, CDR1 is WNHNN and CDR2 SYGVQD (reference sequence). The CDR3 DNA sequence: TGCGCCACCTCCGGGGGACCGGGACAGGGCTCCTACAATGAGCAGTTCTTC. Translating it yields CATSGGPGQGSYNEQFF.

This clone has at least ten counts. The J gene is TRBJ2-1, the V gene TRBV2; D possibly corresponds to TRBD2 (5 bases). Germline V gene lookup returns CDR1 SNHLY and CDR2 FYNNEI. Trimming shortened V by 8 bases and J by 4 bases, and 15 bases separated the two germline ends. CDR3 length: 14 residues. CDR3 coding DNA: TGTGCCAGCCCTCGACTATACACATACAATGAGCAGTTCTTC. Translating it yields CASPRLYTYNEQFF.

At least ten counts were recorded for this clone. This may be a read error, as it is one base from a much larger clone. The chain carries TRBV12-3 or TRBV12-4 and TRBJ2-1; the match to TRBD2 covers 7 bases. V was clipped by 5 bases and J by 7 bases; unmatched bases: 14. The CDR3 contains 16 residues. CDR3 sequence reads: CASSRAGGSPWNEQFF. The DNA for the CDR3 is TGTGCCAGCAGTCGCGCTGGCGGGAGCCCCTGGAATGAGCAGTTCTTC.

This clone showed up just once. V usage is TRBV30 and J usage is TRBJ2-3; 8 bases align to TRBD2. Germline CDR1 reads GTSNPN; CDR2 reads SVGIG (reference sequence). V shed 0 bases, J shed 1 base, and the junction held 6 bases outside the gene matches. This CDR3 is 16 amino acids long. DNA for the CDR3: TGTGCCTGGAGTGTACAGAGGACTAGCCGCACAGATACGCAGTATTTT. Translated: CAWSVQRTSRTDTQYF.

This clone appeared many times. The chain links TRBV20-1 to TRBJ2-7; no clear D gene. Trimming cost V 7 bases and J 3 bases, with 10 bases left between them. This CDR3 has 11 residues. The germline V gene has CDR1 DFQATT and CDR2 SNEGSKA (reference sequence). CDR3 sequence: CSVVDYYEQYF. The CDR3 DNA reads as TGCAGTGTGGTGGATTACTACGAGCAGTACTTC.

There are many counts of this clone. A much larger clonotype is one base distant, so this may be a read error. This same CDR3 is encoded by further DNA sequences in the sample. The chain is built from TRBV24-1 and TRBJ2-2, with 11 bases fitting TRBD2. With 7 bases clipped from V and 1 base from J, the junction kept 7 bases outside the gene matches. From germline, CDR1 is KGHDR and CDR2 SFDVKD. The CDR3 totals 17 residues. CDR3 region: CATSRRGLAENTGELFF. The CDR3 DNA reads TGTGCCACCAGCCGGAGGGGACTAGCGGAGAACACCGGGGAGCTGTTTTTT.

This clone was picked up many times. The V and J genes are TRBV5-1 and TRBJ2-1, with 9 nucleotides matching TRBD2. CDR1 and CDR2 (germline): SGHRS, YFSETQ. V lost 4 bases, J lost 8 bases, and 10 bases stayed unmatched. The CDR3 consists of 15 residues. The CDR3 loop reads CASSLAGGPGDEQFF. The CDR3 DNA is TGCGCCAGCAGCCTCGCGGGAGGGCCAGGCGATGAGCAGTTCTTC.

This clone was recorded many times. The chain couples TRBV6-4 to TRBJ2-3; 7 nucleotides agree with TRBD2. The V segment lost 4 bases and the J segment 4 bases; nucleotides outside the gene matches: 5. The CDR3 is made up of 14 amino acids. Germline CDR1 and CDR2: MRHNA and SNTAGT. In DNA, the CDR3 is TGTGCCAGCAGTGGTGGCGGGAGTTCAGATACGCAGTATTTT. Translating gives CASSGGGSSDTQYF.

This clone has at least ten counts. This chain joins TRBV20-1 and TRBJ1-4; no clear D. CDR1 DFQATT and CDR2 SNEGSKA come from the germline V gene (reference sequence). The CDR3 is 18 residues long. Trimming took off 5 bases at V and 6 bases at J, with 28 bases between the two ends. Here the CDR3 reads CSAAQRIHIDGEDEKLFF. The CDR3, as DNA: TGCAGTGCTGCCCAACGGATCCACATCGACGGTGAGGATGAAAAACTGTTTTTT.

On this clone: This CDR3 fails to terminate in the conserved phenylalanine or tryptophan, so it likely reflects a read error. The J gene is TRBJ2-1, the V gene TRBV20-1; D is unclear. Per the germline V gene, CDR1 is DFQATT and CDR2 is SNEGSKA (reference sequence). The CDR3 totals 16 residues. The V end was cut by 4 bases, the J end by 0 bases, with 16 bases between. The chain's CDR3 is CSATEPTSHSYNEQFI. DNA of the CDR3: TGCAGTGCTACAGAACCGACTTCTCACTCCTACAATGAGCAGTTCATC.

At least ten counts were recorded for this clone. The chain couples TRBV7-2 to TRBJ2-7; D ambiguous. The CDR3 extends over 15 amino acids. Deletions cut 2 bases from V and 3 bases from J, with 14 bases between. Germline V gene data show CDR1 as SGHTA and CDR2 as FQGNSA. The CDR3 nucleotides are TGTGCCAGCAGCTTATCGACGGGTATCCTCTACGAGCAGTACTTC. As protein: CASSLSTGILYEQYF. The variable domain in full, completed from reference TRBV7-2 and TRBJ2-7, reads GAGVSQSPSNKVTEKGKDVELRCDPISGHTALYWYRQSLGQGLEFLIYFQGNSAPDKSGLPSDRFSAERTGGSVSTLTIQRTQQEDSAVYLCASSLSTGILYEQYFGPGTRLTVT.

The V call is TRBV28, the J call TRBJ2-1, with D perhaps being TRBD1 or TRBD2 (6 bases each). Germline V lookup: CDR1 MDHEN, CDR2 SYDVKM. The CDR3 has 13 amino acids. V was pared by 3 bases and J by 9 bases, with 12 bases between. DNA for the CDR3: TGTGCCAGCAGTTTTAGGGGGGTGGTTGAGCAGTTCTTC. It encodes CASSFRGVVEQFF.

The chain uses TRBV20-1 and TRBJ2-2; tentative D call: TRBD1 (6 bases). The CDR3 is 16 residues long. Per the germline V gene, CDR1 is DFQATT and CDR2 is SNEGSKA (reference sequence). The germline V and J ends were trimmed by 4 bases and 13 bases, with 28 bases remaining between them. CDR3 sequence reads: CSAKGHFSWDTGWLFF. The CDR3 DNA reads TGCAGTGCTAAGGGACACTTCTCCTGGGACACCGGGTGGCTGTTTTTT.

In this sample, this clone turned up many times. The chain has TRBV25-1 and TRBJ2-3, with a weak D call TRBD2 (5 bases). Germline assignment: CDR1 MGHDK and CDR2 SYGVNS. Trimming left V 7 bases short and J 4 bases short, with 18 bases between. There are 15 residues in the CDR3. CDR3: CASNRGRESADTQYF. The CDR3 DNA sequence: TGTGCCAGCAACCGCGGGCGCGAGAGCGCAGATACGCAGTATTTT.

This clone was recorded many times. This chain uses TRBV27 with TRBJ2-1; 8 bases are shared with TRBD2. In germline, CDR1 is MNHEY, CDR2 SMNVEV (reference sequence). Germline trimming cut 8 bases from V and 5 bases from J; bases unmatched to any gene: 17. CDR3 length equals 17 residues. The CDR3 loop reads CASYSGRAEPNHNEQFF. In nucleotides, the CDR3 is TGTGCCAGCTATTCCGGGAGGGCCGAGCCAAATCACAATGAGCAGTTCTTC.

The sample holds a few counts of this clone. This sequence may be a read error, since a much larger clone differs from it by one base. Different DNA sequences within this sample yield the same CDR3. The chain joins TRBV12-3 or TRBV12-4 to TRBJ1-1, with D unclear. V was trimmed by 5 bases and J by 6 bases, leaving 10 bases between them. The CDR3 is made up of 12 amino acids. The CDR3 here is CASSPPSPEAFF. For the CDR3, the DNA is TGTGCCAGCAGTCCACCGAGCCCTGAAGCTTTCTTT.

This clone was recorded many times. With a much larger clone just one base away, this may be a read error. Within the sample, other DNA sequences also encode this same CDR3. The chain recombines TRBV19 with TRBJ2-1; 7 positions match TRBD2. The CDR3 consists of 15 residues. The germline V gene has CDR1 LNHDA and CDR2 SQIVND (reference sequence). The CDR3 DNA sequence: TGTGCTAGTAGTTCGGGTCTAGCGGACTACAATGAGCAGTTCTTC. It yields the protein CASSSGLADYNEQFF.